The T cell receptor (beta chain) under discussion was sequenced for a study of blood T cell repertoires in COVID-19. Study context: PBMCs, B-cell-depleted T cells, or T cells were the source of the cDNA or gDNA that made up the material.

The data were produced by immunoSEQ multiplex PCR, yet TCRdb's version contains in-frame clones alone and is incomplete. The top ten hold 5.5% of the sample, which has some 130,000 clones, 84% seen once. The CDR3 runs to 16 residues. From germline, CDR1 is LGHDT and CDR2 YNNKEL (reference sequence). V was pared by 1 base and J by 0 bases, with 9 bases between. Cohort assignment relied on participant-reported clinical history. The sequence was obtained from a man aged 35 to 55 with acute COVID-19. Sequences were obtained from PBMCs or T cells enriched from blood (not recorded which). The chain combines TRBV3-1 (or the pseudogene TRBV3-2) with TRBJ2-2, with D hard to call. The CDR3 DNA sequence: TGTGCCAGCAGCCAAGCCGGGTTTGCGAACACCGGGGAGCTGTTTTTT. Its translation is CASSQAGFANTGELFF.